The clone carrying this TCR beta chain has a handful of counts. No antigen is known for it. The amount of total RNA extracted per sample was at least 5.5 micrograms. CDR3 length: 14 amino acids. Germline-derived CDR1 and CDR2 are DFQATT and SNEGSKA (reference sequence). V shed 3 bases and J shed 4 bases, with 15 bases lying between them. The sample originates from a study of blood T cells in healthy people across ages. The study's findings and limits: Estimates of total diversity, which came from one million sequenced T cells, were considered to be underestimates. Naive T cell percentage showed a strong correlation with the diversity of TCR beta.

The second PCR ran roughly 6 to 11 cycles with a sample-barcoded 5' primer and J-beta primers. Each cDNA molecule, via a template-switch adaptor with 12 random nucleotides, was tagged. In TCRdb, the 5' RACE reads were re-called with MiXCR into one record per CDR3 protein. The sample contains roughly 500,000 distinct CDR3 sequences, 25% to 30% of which appear only once. V usage is TRBV20-1 and J usage is TRBJ1-2; D perhaps matches TRBD1 (6 bases). This clonotype originated in a woman between 65 and 79 years old in good health. Specimen: blood. The CDR3 is CSASLRTGSYGYTF. CDR3 coding DNA: TGCAGTGCTAGCCTACGAACAGGGAGCTATGGCTACACCTTC.